The clone carrying this TCR beta chain has only a few counts. The CDR3 has 17 residues. V lost 5 bases to trimming and J lost 2 bases; unmatched junction nucleotides: 10. Germline V gene lookup returns CDR1 MDHEN and CDR2 SYDVKM. The sample belongs to a study of blood T cell repertoires in COVID-19. In the study overall: The samples span acute and convalescent COVID-19 from the United States, Italy and Spain. Sources were T cells, B-cell-depleted T cells, or PBMCs; the material itself was cDNA or gDNA.

Repertoires were generated with immunoSEQ multiplex PCR, while TCRdb's copy carries only in-frame clones and drops some. The data show about 430,000 clones, around nine tenths seen once. Participants had their cohort set by participant-reported clinical history. Before they entered the study, exposed participants had met a COVID-19 case within 2 weeks. The V gene is TRBV28, the J gene TRBJ2-7, with 12 bases matching TRBD2. The origin of this receptor is a woman aged 18 to 35 who had been exposed to COVID-19. What was sequenced was PBMCs or T cells enriched from blood (not recorded which). CDR3 sequence (DNA): TGTGCCAGCAGTGAATGGAAGCTAGCGGGAGGGCCCTACGAGCAGTACTTC. Translation gives CASSEWKLAGGPYEQYF.